These 26 T cell receptor beta chains were all obtained from the same sample, sequenced in a study of spatial heterogeneity in lung cancer. TCRdb passed the 5' RACE reads through MiXCR, listing each CDR3 protein once. The data show more than 65,000 distinct CDR3 sequences, with around 12% seen just once and around 4.3% held by the top ten. Time point: sample taken at primary tumor resection. Researchers sequenced whole RNA taken from tumor, nontumor lung or frozen PBMC without sorting. The sequencing used PBMCs, collected at surgery. Receptor source: a male donor with early-stage non-small cell lung cancer.

The chain combines TRBV19 with TRBJ2-1; 7 nucleotides line up with TRBD1. Germline V lookup: CDR1 LNHDA, CDR2 SQIVND (reference sequence). This CDR3 is built from 18 residues. The V segment lost 1 base and the J segment 1 base; nucleotides outside the gene matches: 10. The CDR3 nucleotides are TGTGCCAGTAGTATAGCTAGACAGGGCCCTCTTTCCTACAATGAGCAGTTCTTC. Protein product: CASSIARQGPLSYNEQFF.

The V gene is TRBV6-1, the J gene TRBJ2-4; a weak D match, TRBD1 (6 bases). The CDR3 has 15 amino acids. Trimming removed 4 bases from V and 6 bases from J, with 16 bases in between. From germline, CDR1 is MNHNS and CDR2 SASEGT. The CDR3 DNA reads as TGTGCCAGCAGTGCGGACAGAGCCCGGGGAAACATTCAGTACTTC. Encoded protein: CASSADRARGNIQYF.

This sequence joins TRBV20-1 and TRBJ2-1, with 11 bases aligning to TRBD2. The germline CDR1 and CDR2 sequences are DFQATT and SNEGSKA (reference sequence). The CDR3 covers 15 residues. J lost 9 bases, V lost 0 bases, and 7 bases had no gene match. CDR3 sequence: CSARDASGGNSEQFF. The CDR3 nucleotides are TGCAGTGCTAGAGATGCTAGCGGGGGGAATTCTGAGCAGTTCTTC.

This chain links TRBV6-4 with TRBJ2-2, with a possible D match to TRBD2 (5 bases). Germline CDR1 is MRHNA and CDR2 is SNTAGT. V was cut by 2 bases and J by 4 bases, with 11 bases left in between. This CDR3 has 15 amino acids. CDR3: CASSDQAVATGELFF. CDR3 in DNA: TGTGCCAGCAGTGACCAAGCGGTAGCCACCGGGGAGCTGTTTTTT.

The chain combines TRBV20-1 with TRBJ1-1; D call uncertain. CDR3 length: 17 residues. Germline V gives CDR1 DFQATT, CDR2 SNEGSKA (reference sequence). V was clipped by 2 bases and J by 1 base, with 20 bases between them. CDR3 sequence reads: CSARKRASLSWNTEAFF. The CDR3 region has the DNA TGCAGTGCTAGAAAGCGGGCCTCCCTTTCGTGGAACACTGAAGCTTTCTTT.

The V call is TRBV7-9, the J call TRBJ1-1, with 8 bases matching TRBD1. The CDR3 is made up of 16 amino acids. Germline V gene sequence: CDR1 SEHNR, CDR2 FQNEAQ (reference sequence). The trim removed 5 bases at V and 4 bases at J, leaving 12 bases unmatched. For the CDR3, the DNA is TGTGCCAGCAGCCCCTCAGGCCAGGGGGCGCGCACTGAAGCTTTCTTT. This sequence encodes CASSPSGQGARTEAFF.

The rearrangement joins TRBV5-1 to TRBJ2-4; TRBD2 matches at 7 bases. CDR1 is SGHRS and CDR2 is YFSETQ in the germline V gene. This CDR3 comprises 16 residues. J gave up 2 bases and V 4 bases, and 9 bases lay outside the gene matches. CDR3 DNA: TGCGCCAGCAGCAACCAGGGAGGGGCCACCAAAAACATTCAGTACTTC. This encodes CASSNQGGATKNIQYF.

The CDR3 protein is CASSSGFVGTGELFF. CDR3 sequence (DNA): TGTGCCAGCAGCTCAGGGTTTGTCGGGACCGGGGAGCTGTTTTTT. The chain uses TRBV7-9 and TRBJ2-2, with D possibly being TRBD1 (5 bases). V dropped 4 bases and J dropped 5 bases, with 14 bases sitting between them. Germline V gene lookup returns CDR1 SEHNR and CDR2 FQNEAQ (reference sequence). The CDR3 consists of 15 residues.

The rearrangement joins TRBV5-8 to TRBJ1-1; maybe TRBD1 (5 bases). V was trimmed by 9 bases and J by 1 base, leaving 13 bases between them. Per germline, CDR1 SGHTS and CDR2 YDEGEE. This CDR3 region has 13 residues. The CDR3 coding sequence is TGTGCCAAGGAGGGGAGGGGGAACACTGAAGCTTTCTTT. Translated: CAKEGRGNTEAFF.

V gene TRBV9 combines with J gene TRBJ2-7; no reliable D call. CDR3 length equals 14 residues. The germline gives CDR1 SGDLS, CDR2 YYNGEE. Trimming took 3 bases from V and 0 from J, leaving 10 bases between them. The CDR3 bases are TGTGCCAGCAGCGCAGATTCAACCTCCTACGAGCAGTACTTC. This translates into CASSADSTSYEQYF.

J is TRBJ1-6 and V is TRBV7-2; D is ambiguous. V gave up 5 bases and J gave up 5 bases, with 13 bases separating them. Germline V gene data show CDR1 as SGHTA and CDR2 as FQGNSA. The length of the CDR3 is 15 residues. The CDR3 DNA reads as TGTGCCAGCAGCCCGGCTCGCGGACATAATTCACCCCTCCACTTT. Protein product: CASSPARGHNSPLHF.

The sample holds many counts of this clonotype. The chain couples TRBV20-1 to TRBJ1-2; the D is unclear. V dropped 5 bases and J dropped 8 bases, with 9 bases sitting between them. Germline V gene data show CDR1 as DFQATT and CDR2 as SNEGSKA (reference sequence). The CDR3 has 10 residues. CDR3 DNA: TGCAGTGCTGGAAGTAGAGGCTACACCTTC. Its translation is CSAGSRGYTF.

Ten or more counts support this clonotype. This sequence joins TRBV5-5 and TRBJ2-1; 8 positions agree with TRBD1. Looked up from germline, CDR1 is SGHKS and CDR2 is YYEKEE (reference sequence). V lost 2 bases and J lost 9; bases outside the gene matches: 4. The length of the CDR3 is 13 residues. The CDR3 spells CASSFGTGGEQFF. The CDR3 region has the DNA TGTGCCAGCAGCTTTGGGACAGGCGGTGAGCAGTTCTTC.

This sequence joins TRBV7-9 and TRBJ2-1; the D is unclear. Trimming took 0 bases from V and 8 from J, leaving 8 bases between them. CDR1 SEHNR and CDR2 FQNEAQ come from the germline V gene (reference sequence). The CDR3 is 13 residues long. CDR3 nucleotide sequence: TGTGCCAGCAGCTTAGCGGGCCTATATGAGCAGTTCTTC. Translated: CASSLAGLYEQFF.

The chain is built from TRBV10-3 and TRBJ2-3, with 7 bases matching TRBD2. V trimming: 6 bases; J trimming: 4 bases; junction bases outside the gene matches: 13. There are 16 residues in the CDR3. CDR1 ENHRY and CDR2 SYGVKD come from the germline V gene. The CDR3 DNA sequence: TGTGCCATCAGCCCCGAAGCGGGGAGGGGCGCAGATACGCAGTATTTT. Protein sequence: CAISPEAGRGADTQYF.

The rearrangement links TRBV7-2 to TRBJ1-5; D remains ambiguous. Trimming cost V 6 bases and J 0 bases, with 12 bases left between them. Germline V CDR1 and CDR2: SGHTA, FQGNSA. The CDR3 sequence is 15 residues long. CDR3: CASSLNSNSNQPQHF. In nucleotides, the CDR3 is TGTGCCAGCAGTCTAAACAGTAATAGCAATCAGCCCCAGCATTTT.

The rearrangement links TRBV11-2 to TRBJ1-1; 8 bases are a match to TRBD1. V lost 5 bases to trimming and J lost 11 bases; unmatched junction nucleotides: 10. The CDR3 has 13 amino acids. CDR1 SGHAT and CDR2 FQNNGV come from the germline V gene. The CDR3 DNA sequence: TGTGCCAGCAGCCGAGGACAGGGTGAAGAGGCTTTCTTT. As protein: CASSRGQGEEAFF.

This clonotype came up a few times. V and J are TRBV4-1 and TRBJ2-7; the D is unclear. Trimming left V 0 bases short and J 6 bases short, with 9 bases between. Per germline, CDR1 MGHRA and CDR2 YSYEKL. The CDR3 loop spans 13 amino acids. The CDR3 here is CASSQDRTGEQYF. The CDR3 bases are TGCGCCAGCAGCCAAGATAGGACGGGCGAGCAGTACTTC.

This chain joins TRBV12-3 or TRBV12-4 and TRBJ2-2, with D possibly TRBD2 on 5 matching bases. The CDR3 is made up of 13 amino acids. The V gene lost 5 bases and the J gene lost 6 bases, with 10 bases spanning the gap. The CDR3 DNA sequence: TGTGCCAGCAGTCCCCACGGGGCCGGGGAGCTGTTTTTT. Encoded protein: CASSPHGAGELFF.

This clonotype was picked up a small number of times. This chain joins TRBV5-7 and TRBJ1-3; no clear D. TRBV5-7 belongs to the ORF category, with a function that is uncertain. The CDR3 is 14 residues long. V was pared by 0 bases and J by 9 bases, with 13 bases between. The CDR3 loop is CASSLVRWVSTIYF. CDR3 nucleotide sequence: TGTGCCAGCAGCTTGGTTAGGTGGGTCTCCACCATATATTTT.

This clonotype has only a few counts. The CDR3: CASSLAGGPETQYF. DNA of the CDR3: TGTGCCAGCAGCTTAGCGGGAGGGCCTGAGACCCAGTACTTC. This rearrangement joins TRBV7-2 to TRBJ2-5; 7 bases map to TRBD2. Trimming at V came to 0 bases and at J to 5 bases, leaving 3 bases not matched to a gene. Germline V gene lookup returns CDR1 SGHTA and CDR2 FQGNSA. The CDR3 runs 14 residues.

This clonotype occurred a few times. The V and J genes are TRBV30 and TRBJ1-1; D is perhaps TRBD1 (5 bases). Trimming shortened V by 3 bases and J by 5 bases, and 16 bases separated the two germline ends. This CDR3 is 14 amino acids long. Germline CDR1 reads GTSNPN; CDR2 reads SVGIG (reference sequence). The CDR3 sequence is CAWSSSGLRTEAFF. In nucleotides, the CDR3 is TGTGCCTGGAGCTCGTCAGGGTTGAGGACTGAAGCTTTCTTT.

The V call is TRBV29-1, the J call TRBJ2-3, with D perhaps assigned TRBD1 or TRBD2 (5 bases each). The CDR3 loop spans 17 amino acids. V dropped 0 bases and J dropped 5 bases, with 21 bases sitting between them. CDR1 and CDR2 (germline): SQVTM, ANQGSEA. CDR3 sequence reads: CSVEDELSGGLEDTQYF. CDR3 DNA sequence: TGCAGCGTTGAAGACGAGCTTAGTGGGGGATTAGAAGATACGCAGTATTTT.

The chain links TRBV5-4 to TRBJ2-5; weak D call: TRBD2 (6 bases). Trimming removed 6 bases from V and 5 bases from J, with 11 bases in between. The germline V gene encodes CDR1 SGHNT and CDR2 YYREEE (reference sequence). The CDR3 loop spans 12 amino acids. As DNA, the CDR3 is TGTGCCAGCAACCTCCGGGGGGAGACCCAGTACTTC. This codes for CASNLRGETQYF.

The gene calls are TRBV7-8 and TRBJ2-7; 7 bases map to TRBD2. CDR3 length: 15 amino acids. Germline CDR1 reads SGHVS; CDR2 reads FQNEAQ. The V gene end was trimmed by 5 bases and the J gene end by 1 base; junction bases not matched to a gene: 8. The CDR3 reads CASSPRDYKSYEQYF. The CDR3, as DNA: TGTGCCAGCAGCCCCAGGGACTACAAATCCTACGAGCAGTACTTC.

This rearrangement joins TRBV29-1 to TRBJ2-1, with TRBD2 identical over 8 bases. Germline values: CDR1 SQVTM, CDR2 ANQGSEA. Trimming at V came to 6 bases and at J to 0 bases, leaving 16 bases not matched to a gene. This CDR3 has 18 residues. In DNA, the CDR3 is TGCAGCGTCGGGGGGGGGTTAGCTAGCGAAAGCTCCTACAATGAGCAGTTCTTC. This sequence encodes CSVGGGLASESSYNEQFF.